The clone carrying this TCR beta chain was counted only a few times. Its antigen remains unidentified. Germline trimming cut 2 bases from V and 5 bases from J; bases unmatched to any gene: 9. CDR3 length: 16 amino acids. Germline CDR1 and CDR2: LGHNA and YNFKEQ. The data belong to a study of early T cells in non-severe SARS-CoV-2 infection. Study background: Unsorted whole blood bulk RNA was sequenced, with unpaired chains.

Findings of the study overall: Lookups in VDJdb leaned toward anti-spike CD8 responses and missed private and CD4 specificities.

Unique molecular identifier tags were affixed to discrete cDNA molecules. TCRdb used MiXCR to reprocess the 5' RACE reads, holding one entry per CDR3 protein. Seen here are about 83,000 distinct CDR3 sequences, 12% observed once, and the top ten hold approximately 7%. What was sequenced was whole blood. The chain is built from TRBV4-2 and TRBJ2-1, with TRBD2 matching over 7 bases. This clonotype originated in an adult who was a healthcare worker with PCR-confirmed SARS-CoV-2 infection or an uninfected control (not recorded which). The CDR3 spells CASSQSSTREDNEQFF. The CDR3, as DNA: TGTGCCAGCAGCCAATCATCTACTCGGGAGGACAATGAGCAGTTCTTC.